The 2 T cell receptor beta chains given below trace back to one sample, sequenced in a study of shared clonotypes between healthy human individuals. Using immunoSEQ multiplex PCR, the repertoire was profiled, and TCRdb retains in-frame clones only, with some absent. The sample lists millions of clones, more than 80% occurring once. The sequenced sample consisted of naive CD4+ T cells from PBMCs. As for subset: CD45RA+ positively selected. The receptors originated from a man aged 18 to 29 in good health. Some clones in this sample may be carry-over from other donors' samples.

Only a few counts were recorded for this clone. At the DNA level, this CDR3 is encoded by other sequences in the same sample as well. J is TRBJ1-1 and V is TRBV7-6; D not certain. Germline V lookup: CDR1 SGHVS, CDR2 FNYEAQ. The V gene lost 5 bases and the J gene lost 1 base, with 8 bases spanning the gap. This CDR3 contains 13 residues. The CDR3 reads CASSLQQNTEAFF. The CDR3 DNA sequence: TGTGCCAGCAGCCTACAGCAGAACACTGAAGCTTTCTTT.

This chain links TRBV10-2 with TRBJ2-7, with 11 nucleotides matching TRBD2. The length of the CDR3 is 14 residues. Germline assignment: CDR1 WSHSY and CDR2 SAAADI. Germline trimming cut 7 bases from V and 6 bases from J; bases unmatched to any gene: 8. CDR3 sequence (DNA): TGCGCCAGCACCAAGGCTAGCGGGAGGCTCGAGCAGTACTTC. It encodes CASTKASGRLEQYF.